The table lists the clone carrying this TCR beta chain with a few counts. The antigen is unknown. These data belong to a study of CD8+ T cells in alopecia areata. Trimming took 0 bases from V and 6 from J, leaving 14 bases between them. Germline V gives CDR1 MNHEY, CDR2 SVGAGI. CDR3 size: 15 residues. Sequencing templates came from extracted RNA that was reverse transcribed into cDNA. Sequencing used immunoSEQ multiplex PCR; TCRdb keeps in-frame clones, though not all of them. The sample gives over 150,000 clones, around 50% of which show up once; roughly 14% is in the top ten. Overall study findings and caveats: In lesional scalp, particularly from alopecia totalis/universalis, clonality was higher than in normal scalp.

The gene calls are TRBV6-5 and TRBJ1-2; TRBD1 might be the D (6 bases). The sequencing used CD4+ T cells sorted from blood, collected at week 0. The sequence was obtained from a human donor with alopecia areata. In DNA form, the CDR3 reads TGTGCCAGCAGTTACTCGAATAGACAGGATAATGGCTACACCTTC. Protein product: CASSYSNRQDNGYTF.